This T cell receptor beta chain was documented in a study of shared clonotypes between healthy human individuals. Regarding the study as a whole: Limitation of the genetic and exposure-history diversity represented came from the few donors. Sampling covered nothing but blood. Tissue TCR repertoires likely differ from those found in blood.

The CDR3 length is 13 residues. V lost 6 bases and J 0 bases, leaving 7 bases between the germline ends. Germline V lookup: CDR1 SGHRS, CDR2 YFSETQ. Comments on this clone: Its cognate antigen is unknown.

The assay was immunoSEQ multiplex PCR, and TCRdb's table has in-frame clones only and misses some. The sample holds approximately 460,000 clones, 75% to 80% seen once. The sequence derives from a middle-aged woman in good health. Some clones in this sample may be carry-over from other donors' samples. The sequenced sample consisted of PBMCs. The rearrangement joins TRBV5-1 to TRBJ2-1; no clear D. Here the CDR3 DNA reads TGCGCCAGCACGAAAAGCTCCTACAATGAGCAGTTCTTC. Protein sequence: CASTKSSYNEQFF.